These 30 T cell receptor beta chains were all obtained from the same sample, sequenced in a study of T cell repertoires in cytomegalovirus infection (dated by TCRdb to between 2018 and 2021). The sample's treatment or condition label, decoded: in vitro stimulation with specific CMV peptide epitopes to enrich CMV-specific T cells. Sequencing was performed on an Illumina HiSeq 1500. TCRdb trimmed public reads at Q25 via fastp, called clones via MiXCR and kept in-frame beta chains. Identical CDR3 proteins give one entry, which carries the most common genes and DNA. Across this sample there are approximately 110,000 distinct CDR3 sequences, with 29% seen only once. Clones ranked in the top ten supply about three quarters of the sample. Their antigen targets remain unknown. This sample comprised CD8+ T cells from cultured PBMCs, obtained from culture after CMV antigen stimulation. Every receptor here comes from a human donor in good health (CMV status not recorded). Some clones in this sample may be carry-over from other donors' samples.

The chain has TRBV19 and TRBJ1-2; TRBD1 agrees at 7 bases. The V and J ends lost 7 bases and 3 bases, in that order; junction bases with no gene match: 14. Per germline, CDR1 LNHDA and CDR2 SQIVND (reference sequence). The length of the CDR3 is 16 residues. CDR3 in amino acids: CASIDTNLGQYYGYTF. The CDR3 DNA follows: TGTGCCAGTATCGATACCAACCTGGGACAGTACTATGGCTACACCTTC.

CDR3 loop: CASSLPGSHGYTF. The DNA for the CDR3 is TGCGCCAGCAGCCTTCCCGGGTCGCATGGCTACACCTTC. V is TRBV4-1 and J is TRBJ1-2; D is uncertain. Germline CDR1 MGHRA, CDR2 YSYEKL. The CDR3 totals 13 residues. With 4 bases removed from V and 6 bases from J, the gap between germline ends came to 12 bases.

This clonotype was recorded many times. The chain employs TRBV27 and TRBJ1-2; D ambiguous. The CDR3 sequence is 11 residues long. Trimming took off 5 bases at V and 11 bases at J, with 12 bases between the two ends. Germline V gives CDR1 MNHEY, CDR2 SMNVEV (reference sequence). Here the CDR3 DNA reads TGTGCCAGCAGTGATGGATTCCTTTACACCTTC. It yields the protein CASSDGFLYTF.

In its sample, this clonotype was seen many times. The CDR3 spells CASSQPRFGSNTEAFF. The CDR3 DNA reads TGCGCCAGCAGCCAGCCCCGGTTCGGGTCGAACACTGAAGCTTTCTTT. The chain carries TRBV4-1 and TRBJ1-1; D unresolved. The CDR3 has 16 amino acids. The germline V gene has CDR1 MGHRA and CDR2 YSYEKL. Deletions cut 3 bases from V and 1 base from J, with 15 bases between.

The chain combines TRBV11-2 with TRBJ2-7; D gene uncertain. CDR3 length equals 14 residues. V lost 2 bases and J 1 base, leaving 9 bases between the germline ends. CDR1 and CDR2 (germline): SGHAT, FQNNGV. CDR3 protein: CASSLSMGSYEQYF. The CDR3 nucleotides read TGTGCCAGCAGCTTAAGTATGGGGTCCTACGAGCAGTACTTC.

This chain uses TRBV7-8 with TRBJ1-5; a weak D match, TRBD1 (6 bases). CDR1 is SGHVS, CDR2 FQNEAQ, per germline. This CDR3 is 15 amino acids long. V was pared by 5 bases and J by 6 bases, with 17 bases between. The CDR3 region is CASSPQTGFGQPQHF. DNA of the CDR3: TGTGCCAGCAGCCCGCAGACAGGATTTGGTCAGCCCCAGCATTTT.

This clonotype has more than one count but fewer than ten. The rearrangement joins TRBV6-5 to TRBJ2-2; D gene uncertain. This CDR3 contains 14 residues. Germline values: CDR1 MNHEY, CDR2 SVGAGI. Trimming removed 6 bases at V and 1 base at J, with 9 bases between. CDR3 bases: TGTGCCAGCAGCGTATACAGGAACACCGGGGAGCTGTTTTTT. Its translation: CASSVYRNTGELFF.

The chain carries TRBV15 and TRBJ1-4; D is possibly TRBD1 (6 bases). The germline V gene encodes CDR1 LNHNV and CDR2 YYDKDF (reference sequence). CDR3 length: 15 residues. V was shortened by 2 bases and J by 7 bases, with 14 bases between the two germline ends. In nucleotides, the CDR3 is TGTGCCACCAGCAGAAACACAGGGCTGGGTGAAAAACTGTTTTTT. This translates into CATSRNTGLGEKLFF.

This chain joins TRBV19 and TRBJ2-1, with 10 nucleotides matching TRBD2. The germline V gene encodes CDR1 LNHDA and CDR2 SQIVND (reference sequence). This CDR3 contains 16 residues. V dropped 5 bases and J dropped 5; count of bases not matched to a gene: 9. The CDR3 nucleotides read TGTGCCAGTAGTCCAACCAGCGGGGGGGCTCACAATGAGCAGTTCTTC. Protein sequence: CASSPTSGGAHNEQFF.

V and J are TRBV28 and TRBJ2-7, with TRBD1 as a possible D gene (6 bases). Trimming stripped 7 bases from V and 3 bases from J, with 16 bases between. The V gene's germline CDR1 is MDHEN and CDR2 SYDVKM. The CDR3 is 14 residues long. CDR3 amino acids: CASTPTGEIYEQYF. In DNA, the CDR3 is TGTGCCAGCACCCCGACAGGTGAAATCTACGAGCAGTACTTC. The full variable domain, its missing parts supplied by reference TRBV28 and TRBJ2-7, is DVKVTQSSRYLVKRTGEKVFLECVQDMDHENMFWYRQDPGLGLRLIYFSYDVKMKEKGDIPEGYSVSREKKERFSLILESASTNQTSMYLCASTPTGEIYEQYFGPGTRLTVT.

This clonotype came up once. The CDR3 sequence: CASSEGREGNYGYTF. Written as DNA, the CDR3 is TGTGCCAGCAGTGAAGGAAGGGAGGGGAACTATGGCTACACCTTC. This chain uses TRBV2 with TRBJ1-2; the D gene is possibly TRBD1 (5 bases). The V and J ends lost 1 base and 2 bases respectively, with 11 bases between them. CDR3 length: 15 amino acids. The V gene's germline CDR1 is SNHLY and CDR2 FYNNEI.

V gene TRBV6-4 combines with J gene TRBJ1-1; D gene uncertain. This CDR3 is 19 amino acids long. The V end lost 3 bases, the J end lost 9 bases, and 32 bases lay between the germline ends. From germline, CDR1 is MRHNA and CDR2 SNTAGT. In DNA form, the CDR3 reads TGTGCCAGCAGTGAACTACTCATTCTTTTCCGGCGGATGGGTACTAAAGCTTTCTTT. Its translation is CASSELLILFRRMGTKAFF.

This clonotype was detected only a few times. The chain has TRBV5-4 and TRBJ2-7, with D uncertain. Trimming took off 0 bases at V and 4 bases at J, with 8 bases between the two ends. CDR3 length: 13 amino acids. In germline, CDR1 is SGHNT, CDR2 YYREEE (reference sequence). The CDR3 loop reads CASSLASPYEQYF. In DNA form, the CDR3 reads TGTGCCAGCAGCTTGGCAAGTCCGTACGAGCAGTACTTC. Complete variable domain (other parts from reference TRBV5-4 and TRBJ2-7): ETGVTQSPTHLIKTRGQQVTLRCSSQSGHNTVSWYQQALGQGPQFIFQYYREEENGRGNFPPRFSGLQFPNYSSELNVNALELDDSALYLCASSLASPYEQYFGPGTRLTVT.

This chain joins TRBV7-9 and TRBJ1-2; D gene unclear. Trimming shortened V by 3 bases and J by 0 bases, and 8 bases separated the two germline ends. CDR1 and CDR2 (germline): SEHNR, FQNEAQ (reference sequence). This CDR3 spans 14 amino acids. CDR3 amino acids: CASSLGTSNYGYTF. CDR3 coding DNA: TGTGCCAGCAGCTTGGGAACCTCTAACTATGGCTACACCTTC.

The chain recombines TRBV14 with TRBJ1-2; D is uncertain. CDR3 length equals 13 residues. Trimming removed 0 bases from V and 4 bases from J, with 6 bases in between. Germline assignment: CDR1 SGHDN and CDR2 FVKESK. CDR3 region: CASSQEGGYGYTF. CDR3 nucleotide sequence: TGTGCCAGCAGCCAAGAGGGTGGCTATGGCTACACCTTC.

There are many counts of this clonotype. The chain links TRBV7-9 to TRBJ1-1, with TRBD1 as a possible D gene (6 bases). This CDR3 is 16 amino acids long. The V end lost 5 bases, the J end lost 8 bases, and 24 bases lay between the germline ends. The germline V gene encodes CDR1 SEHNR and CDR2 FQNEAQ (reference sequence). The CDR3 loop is CASSQQDSTGSLEAFF. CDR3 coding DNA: TGTGCCAGCAGCCAACAGGATTCCACAGGGTCACTCGAAGCTTTCTTT. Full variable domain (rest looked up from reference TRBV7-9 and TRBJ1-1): DTGVSQNPRHKITKRGQNVTFRCDPISEHNRLYWYRQTLGQGPEFLTYFQNEAQLEKSRLLSDRFSAERPKGSFSTLEIQRTEQGDSAMYLCASSQQDSTGSLEAFFGQGTRLTVV.

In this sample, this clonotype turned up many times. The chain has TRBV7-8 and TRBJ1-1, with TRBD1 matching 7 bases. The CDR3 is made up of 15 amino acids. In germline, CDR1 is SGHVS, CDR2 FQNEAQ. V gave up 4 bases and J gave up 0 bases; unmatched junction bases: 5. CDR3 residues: CASSSRQGMNTEAFF. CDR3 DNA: TGTGCCAGCAGCTCCAGACAGGGCATGAACACTGAAGCTTTCTTT.

CDR3 bases: TGTGCCAGCAGTTTATCGAGGGTGGATTATGGCTACACCTTC. Its translation: CASSLSRVDYGYTF. V gene TRBV27 combines with J gene TRBJ1-2; D not resolved. This CDR3 contains 14 residues. Germline CDR1 reads MNHEY; CDR2 reads SMNVEV (reference sequence). Trimming stripped 0 bases from V and 5 bases from J, with 10 bases between.

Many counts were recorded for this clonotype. CDR3 sequence: CASSQTGGNTEAFF. The CDR3 DNA sequence: TGTGCCAGCAGCCAGACAGGAGGGAACACTGAAGCTTTCTTT. V and J are TRBV7-9 and TRBJ1-1; D possibly corresponds to TRBD1 (6 bases). V was clipped by 5 bases and J by 1 base, with 11 bases between them. Germline CDR1 is SEHNR and CDR2 is FQNEAQ (reference sequence). This CDR3 is built from 14 residues. Combining the CDR3 with reference TRBV7-9 and TRBJ1-1 gives the whole variable domain DTGVSQNPRHKITKRGQNVTFRCDPISEHNRLYWYRQTLGQGPEFLTYFQNEAQLEKSRLLSDRFSAERPKGSFSTLEIQRTEQGDSAMYLCASSQTGGNTEAFFGQGTRLTVV.

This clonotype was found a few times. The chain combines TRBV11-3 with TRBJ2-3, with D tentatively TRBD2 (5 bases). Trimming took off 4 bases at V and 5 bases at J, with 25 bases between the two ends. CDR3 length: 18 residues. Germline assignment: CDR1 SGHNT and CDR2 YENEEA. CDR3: CASSSEPLGPLGEDTQYF. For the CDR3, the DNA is TGTGCCAGCAGCTCCGAGCCCCTAGGACCCTTGGGAGAAGATACGCAGTATTTT.

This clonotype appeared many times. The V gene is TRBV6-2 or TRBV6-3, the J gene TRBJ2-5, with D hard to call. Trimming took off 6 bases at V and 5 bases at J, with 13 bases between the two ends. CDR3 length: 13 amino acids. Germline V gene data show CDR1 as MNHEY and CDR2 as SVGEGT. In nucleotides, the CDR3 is TGTGCCAGCAGACCTCTAACTGGGGAGACCCAGTACTTC. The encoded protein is CASRPLTGETQYF.

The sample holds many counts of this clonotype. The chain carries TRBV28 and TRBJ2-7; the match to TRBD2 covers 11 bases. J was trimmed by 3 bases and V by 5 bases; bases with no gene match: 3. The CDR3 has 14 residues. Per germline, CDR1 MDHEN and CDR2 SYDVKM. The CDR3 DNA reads TGTGCCAGCAGTCCGGGGACTAGCGGCTACGAGCAGTACTTC. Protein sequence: CASSPGTSGYEQYF.

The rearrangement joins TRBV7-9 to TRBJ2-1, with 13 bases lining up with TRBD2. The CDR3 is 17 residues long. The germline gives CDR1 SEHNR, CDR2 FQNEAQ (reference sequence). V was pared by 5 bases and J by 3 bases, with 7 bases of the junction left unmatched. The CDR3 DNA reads TGTGCCAGCAGCCTAGGGACTAGCGGGGACGACTACAATGAGCAGTTCTTC. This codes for CASSLGTSGDDYNEQFF.

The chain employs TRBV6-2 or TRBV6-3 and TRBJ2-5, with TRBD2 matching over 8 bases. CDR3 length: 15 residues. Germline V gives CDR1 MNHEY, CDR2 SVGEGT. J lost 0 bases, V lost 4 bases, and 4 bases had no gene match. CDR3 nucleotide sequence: TGTGCCAGCAGTTCCTGGCGGGGGGACCAAGAGACCCAGTACTTC. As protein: CASSSWRGDQETQYF.

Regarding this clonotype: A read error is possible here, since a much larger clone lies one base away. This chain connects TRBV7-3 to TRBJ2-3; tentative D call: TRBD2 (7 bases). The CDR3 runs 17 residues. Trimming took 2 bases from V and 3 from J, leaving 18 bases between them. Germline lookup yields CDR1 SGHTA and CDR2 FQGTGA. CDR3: CASSLGLVGAGTDTQYF. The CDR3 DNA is TGTGCCAGCAGCTTAGGACTAGTGGGGGCTGGGACAGATACGCAGTATTTT.

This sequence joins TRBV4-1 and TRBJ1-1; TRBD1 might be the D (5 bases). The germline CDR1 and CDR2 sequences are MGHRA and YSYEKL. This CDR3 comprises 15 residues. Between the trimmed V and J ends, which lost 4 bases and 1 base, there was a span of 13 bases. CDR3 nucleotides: TGCGCCAGCAGCCCCTTTGGGACGGCGAACACTGAAGCTTTCTTT. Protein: CASSPFGTANTEAFF.

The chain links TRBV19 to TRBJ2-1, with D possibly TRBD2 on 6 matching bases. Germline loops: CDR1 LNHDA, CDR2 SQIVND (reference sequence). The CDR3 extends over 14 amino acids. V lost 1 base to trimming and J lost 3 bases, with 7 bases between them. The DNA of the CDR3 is TGTGCCAGTAGTATAGCTAGCGACTACAATGAGCAGTTCTTC. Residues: CASSIASDYNEQFF. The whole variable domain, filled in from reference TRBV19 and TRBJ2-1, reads DGGITQSPKYLFRKEGQNVTLSCEQNLNHDAMYWYRQDPGQGLRLIYYSQIVNDFQKGDIAEGYSVSREKKESFPLTVTSAQKNPTAFYLCASSIASDYNEQFFGPGTRLTVL.

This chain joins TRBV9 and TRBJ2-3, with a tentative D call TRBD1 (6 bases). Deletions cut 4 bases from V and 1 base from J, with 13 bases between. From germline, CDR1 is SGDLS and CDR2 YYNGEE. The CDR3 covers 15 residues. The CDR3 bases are TGTGCCAGCAGCACACAGGGTTCGGGCACAGATACGCAGTATTTT. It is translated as CASSTQGSGTDTQYF.

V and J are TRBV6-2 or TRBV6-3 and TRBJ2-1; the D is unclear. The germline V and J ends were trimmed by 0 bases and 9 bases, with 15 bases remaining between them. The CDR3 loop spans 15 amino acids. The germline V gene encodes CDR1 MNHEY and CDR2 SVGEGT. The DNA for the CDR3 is TGTGCCAGCAGTTACTCGCGGATTGGAATCGGTGAGCAGTTCTTC. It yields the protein CASSYSRIGIGEQFF.

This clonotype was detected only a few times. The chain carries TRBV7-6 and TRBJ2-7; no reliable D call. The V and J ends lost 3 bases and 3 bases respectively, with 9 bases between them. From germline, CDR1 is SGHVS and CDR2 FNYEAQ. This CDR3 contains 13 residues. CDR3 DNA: TGTGCCAGCAGCTTGGAGCCCCTCTACGAGCAGTACTTC. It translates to CASSLEPLYEQYF. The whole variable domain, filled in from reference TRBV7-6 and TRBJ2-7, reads GAGVSQSPRYKVTKRGQDVALRCDPISGHVSLYWYRQALGQGPEFLTYFNYEAQQDKSGLPNDRFSAERPEGSISTLTIQRTEQRDSAMYRCASSLEPLYEQYFGPGTRLTVT.